The rows below give T cell receptor beta chains drawn from one sample of a study of OX40 agonist ivuxolimab in advanced cancers. Profiling relied on immunoSEQ multiplex PCR, and the TCRdb table lists in-frame clones only, not all of them. The data hold roughly 53,000 clones, with roughly 93% observed a single time. The sequenced sample was CD4+ or CD8+ T cells sorted from blood, obtained in a trial of the OX40 agonist ivuxolimab. The origin of the receptors is an adult with an advanced solid tumor such as melanoma, head and neck, liver or kidney cancer. The conserved cysteine and the conserved F or W are not part of the CDR3 here.

CDR3aa | j_gene | v_gene
ASRSPPEQY | TRBJ2-7 | TRBV12-2
ASSYGGEEETQY | TRBJ2-5 | TRBV6-6
ASSVGGDGYEQY | TRBJ2-7 | TRBV9
ASSVEGLASQETQY | TRBJ2-5 | TRBV9
AISDPGLETYEQY | TRBJ2-7 | TRBV10-3
ASSRGEGFSSYNEQF | TRBJ2-1 | TRBV19
ASSPSLWTSWYEQY | TRBJ2-7 | TRBV5-6
ASSQILGTVEAF | TRBJ1-1 | TRBV4-3
ASSLPGGEQY | TRBJ2-7 | TRBV7-6
ASSHHLSSGHTIISTDTQY | TRBJ2-3 | TRBV19
ASSTGQVSSGTNEQY | TRBJ2-7 | TRBV5-8
ASSPPSSNEQY | TRBJ2-7 | TRBV4-1
ASSPWADPHNEQF | TRBJ2-1 | TRBV9
ASSSRWASGSPRGSYNEQF | TRBJ2-1 | TRBV28
ASSSAGGSREQF | TRBJ2-1 | TRBV11-1
ASMTRGANEQF | TRBJ2-1 | TRBV5-1
ASTLGGSQETQY | TRBJ2-5 | TRBV9
ASSLPSGRAQFSDEQF | TRBJ2-1 | TRBV28
ASSSDYYEQY | TRBJ2-7 | TRBV28
ASSDVSGTEQY | TRBJ2-7 | TRBV4-1
ASNSDRVGTGELF | TRBJ2-2 | TRBV2
ASSFVAGDHTGELF | TRBJ2-2 | TRBV27
ASSSDSYEQY | TRBJ2-7 | TRBV13
ASSLRIAGNSETQY | TRBJ2-5 | TRBV7-9
ASSHPRDDVWEKLF | TRBJ1-4 | TRBV4-1
ASSYSGANTEAF | TRBJ1-1 | TRBV6-6
ASSSRPTGSEQY | TRBJ2-7 | TRBV28
ASSRVERFNEKLF | TRBJ1-4 | TRBV7-6
ASSPRVQDGLH | TRBJ1-6 | TRBV19
ASSQDHRALRGQY | TRBJ2-7 | TRBV14
ASSAEKLNEQF | TRBJ2-1 | TRBV11-2
ASIFQQQVRHQPQH | TRBJ1-5 | TRBV5-1
ASSFLPRTGLDEQF | TRBJ2-1 | TRBV27
ASSQEIRGQGITDTQY | TRBJ2-3 | TRBV14
SVEGLAGVDEQF | TRBJ2-1 | TRBV29-1
ASSQEGLTDTQY | TRBJ2-3 | TRBV4-1
ASSLAVGSNTGELF | TRBJ2-2 | TRBV7-9
ASSPPYEQY | TRBJ2-7 | TRBV5-8
ASSAFPRTNEKLF | TRBJ1-4 | TRBV27
SVDSGTGYGYT | TRBJ1-2 | TRBV29-1
ASSLPEGASRTDTQY | TRBJ2-3 | TRBV7-8
ASSPRTGHSGNTIY | TRBJ1-3 | TRBV28
ASSFSADPSDTQY | TRBJ2-3 | TRBV28
ATSPGQFPYEQY | TRBJ2-7 | TRBV15
ASSLYPGQELSVGYT | TRBJ1-2 | TRBV27
ASSYSEGYTEAF | TRBJ1-1 | TRBV6-5
ASSWVPYSNQPQH | TRBJ1-5 | TRBV19
ASSYGQGLSYNEQF | TRBJ2-1 | TRBV6-5
ASSLRILAENNEQF | TRBJ2-1 | TRBV28
ASSLLAGGFNEQF | TRBJ2-1 | TRBV5-6
ASSTSWGEVVQPQH | TRBJ1-5 | TRBV27
ASSLRTSYEQY | TRBJ2-7 | TRBV5-8
ASSQGGPAGTTDTQY | TRBJ2-3 | TRBV4-3